These T cell receptor beta chains were read from a single sample in a study of PD-1 blockade in classical Hodgkin lymphoma. Clones were sequenced by immunoSEQ multiplex PCR, and TCRdb holds only the in-frame ones, with some missing. The sample yields about 16,000 clones, approximately 92% seen once. Sequencing used CD4+ T cells from blood. These receptors came from a human donor with classical Hodgkin lymphoma. CDR3s include the opening cysteine and the closing phenylalanine or tryptophan. A D gene is named only where the DNA matches it firmly. For some rows the clone size is stated as once, few or many, or as a class when expanded; others skip it.

CDR3 DNA: TGTGCCAGCCCCAATCCAGGCCAATGGCCCCAGCATTTT; CDR3 protein: CASPNPGQWPQHF; J gene: TRBJ1-5; V gene: TRBV6-4; clone size: .; D gene: .
CDR3 DNA: TGCGCCAGCAGTGAGGCTGATTTTCAGCCCCAGCATTTT; CDR3 protein: CASSEADFQPQHF; J gene: TRBJ1-5; V gene: TRBV10-2; clone size: few; D gene: .
CDR3 DNA: TGTGCCAGCAGCAAACTGACAGGGAACACTGAAGCTTTCTTT; CDR3 protein: CASSKLTGNTEAFF; J gene: TRBJ1-1; V gene: TRBV7-9; clone size: .; D gene: .
CDR3 DNA: TGTGCCATCAGGGGCCCAGGGTTCGACACTGAAGCTTTCTTT; CDR3 protein: CAIRGPGFDTEAFF; J gene: TRBJ1-1; V gene: TRBV10-3; clone size: .; D gene: .
CDR3 DNA: TGTGCCAGCAGTTCGGGACTAGCGGCGGCCTACGAGCAGTACTTC; CDR3 protein: CASSSGLAAAYEQYF; J gene: TRBJ2-7; V gene: TRBV28; clone size: .; D gene: TRBD2
CDR3 DNA: TGTGCCAGCAGATACAGGGAATATAGCAATCAGCCCCAGCATTTT; CDR3 protein: CASRYREYSNQPQHF; J gene: TRBJ1-5; V gene: TRBV6-5; clone size: few; D gene: .
CDR3 DNA: TGTGCCATCAGTGCTCGACTTGATGAGCAGTTCTTC; CDR3 protein: CAISARLDEQFF; J gene: TRBJ2-1; V gene: TRBV10-3; clone size: .; D gene: .
CDR3 DNA: TGCGCCAGCAGCCCTGGACAGGGCGGAGAGACCCAGTACTTC; CDR3 protein: CASSPGQGGETQYF; J gene: TRBJ2-5; V gene: TRBV5-1; clone size: .; D gene: TRBD1
CDR3 DNA: TGTGCCAGCAGCCTAGGTTGGGACAGGCGATCTCAGGAGACCCAGTACTTC; CDR3 protein: CASSLGWDRRSQETQYF; J gene: TRBJ2-5; V gene: TRBV11-3; clone size: .; D gene: TRBD1
CDR3 DNA: TGTGCCACCAGCAGGGTTGGTTCGACTGAAGCTTTCTTT; CDR3 protein: CATSRVGSTEAFF; J gene: TRBJ1-1; V gene: TRBV15; clone size: .; D gene: .
CDR3 DNA: TGTGCCAGCAGCTCCGAGGCGGGAGCGGCCTACGAGCAGTACTTC; CDR3 protein: CASSSEAGAAYEQYF; J gene: TRBJ2-7; V gene: TRBV7-2; clone size: .; D gene: TRBD2
CDR3 DNA: TGTGCCAGGCGAGGGGGGTCCGGAAACACCATATATTTT; CDR3 protein: CARRGGSGNTIYF; J gene: TRBJ1-3; V gene: TRBV2; clone size: .; D gene: .
CDR3 DNA: TGTGCCAGCAGCTTCCTCTCTAACACCGGGGAGCTGTTTTTT; CDR3 protein: CASSFLSNTGELFF; J gene: TRBJ2-2; V gene: TRBV11-2; clone size: once; D gene: .
CDR3 DNA: TGTGCCAGCAGCAAGGGACAGGGACATGAAAAACTGTTTTTT; CDR3 protein: CASSKGQGHEKLFF; J gene: TRBJ1-4; V gene: TRBV6-6; clone size: .; D gene: TRBD1
CDR3 DNA: TGTGCCAGCAGTGAAGGGGATTACGAGCAGTACTTC; CDR3 protein: CASSEGDYEQYF; J gene: TRBJ2-7; V gene: TRBV6-1; clone size: .; D gene: .
CDR3 DNA: TGTGCCTGGAGCCGACCAGATACGCAGTATTTT; CDR3 protein: CAWSRPDTQYF; J gene: TRBJ2-3; V gene: TRBV30; clone size: .; D gene: .
CDR3 DNA: TGCGCCAGTGGCCAATACGAGCAGTACTTC; CDR3 protein: CASGQYEQYF; J gene: TRBJ2-7; V gene: TRBV10-2; clone size: once; D gene: .
CDR3 DNA: TGTGCCAGCAGCGGACGGAGGGGAGATGGCTACACCTTC; CDR3 protein: CASSGRRGDGYTF; J gene: TRBJ1-2; V gene: TRBV11-2; clone size: .; D gene: .
CDR3 DNA: TGTGCCCGAAGCCGTTACGAGCAGTACTTC; CDR3 protein: CARSRYEQYF; J gene: TRBJ2-7; V gene: TRBV30; clone size: .; D gene: .
CDR3 DNA: TGTGCCAGCAGCTTTGGCCAGAACACTGAAGCTTTCTTT; CDR3 protein: CASSFGQNTEAFF; J gene: TRBJ1-1; V gene: TRBV5-4; clone size: .; D gene: .
CDR3 DNA: TGTGCCAGTAGACAGGCGGCAGGAAACACCATATATTTT; CDR3 protein: CASRQAAGNTIYF; J gene: TRBJ1-3; V gene: TRBV19; clone size: .; D gene: .
CDR3 DNA: TGTGCCACAGGACTAGCGGGAGGGGAGCAGTACTTC; CDR3 protein: CATGLAGGEQYF; J gene: TRBJ2-7; V gene: TRBV10-3; clone size: .; D gene: TRBD2
CDR3 DNA: TGTGCCAGCAGCCCTGGGCAGGGGTACGACATTCAGTACTTC; CDR3 protein: CASSPGQGYDIQYF; J gene: TRBJ2-4; V gene: TRBV7-9; clone size: .; D gene: .
CDR3 DNA: TGTGCCAGCACCGACTGGGAGACCCAGTACTTC; CDR3 protein: CASTDWETQYF; J gene: TRBJ2-5; V gene: TRBV7-9; clone size: once; D gene: .
CDR3 DNA: TGCGCCAGCAGCTTAGGACAGGGCCAAGAGACCCAGTACTTC; CDR3 protein: CASSLGQGQETQYF; J gene: TRBJ2-5; V gene: TRBV5-1; clone size: .; D gene: TRBD1
CDR3 DNA: TGTGCCAGCCTTGGAACTTTTAATCAGCCCCAGCATTTT; CDR3 protein: CASLGTFNQPQHF; J gene: TRBJ1-5; V gene: TRBV6-1; clone size: few; D gene: .
CDR3 DNA: TGTGCCAGCAGTGAAAGGGGCTACGAGCAGTACTTC; CDR3 protein: CASSERGYEQYF; J gene: TRBJ2-7; V gene: TRBV6-1; clone size: .; D gene: .
CDR3 DNA: TGTGCCAGTAGTATTGGGACGGTCGGGGATACGCAGTATTTT; CDR3 protein: CASSIGTVGDTQYF; J gene: TRBJ2-3; V gene: TRBV19; clone size: .; D gene: .
CDR3 DNA: TGTGCCATCACTCCCTCGGCGGGTAGCTCTGGAAACACCATATATTTT; CDR3 protein: CAITPSAGSSGNTIYF; J gene: TRBJ1-3; V gene: TRBV10-3; clone size: .; D gene: .
CDR3 DNA: TGTGCCAGTAGTCCCCGACTAGCGGGAGAAATGGACAATGAGCAGTTCTTC; CDR3 protein: CASSPRLAGEMDNEQFF; J gene: TRBJ2-1; V gene: TRBV19; clone size: .; D gene: TRBD2
CDR3 DNA: TGTGCCAGCAGCTTGGCGGGGGGGACAGATACGCAGTATTTT; CDR3 protein: CASSLAGGTDTQYF; J gene: TRBJ2-3; V gene: TRBV5-4; clone size: .; D gene: TRBD2
CDR3 DNA: TGCAGCTATACAAACCGCCACCTAGCGGGGGATACGCAGTATTTT; CDR3 protein: CSYTNRHLAGDTQYF; J gene: TRBJ2-3; V gene: TRBV29-1; clone size: .; D gene: TRBD2
CDR3 DNA: TGTGCCAGCAGCTTAGGGGGATCACAGCAGTACTTC; CDR3 protein: CASSLGGSQQYF; J gene: TRBJ2-7; V gene: TRBV7-9; clone size: .; D gene: .
CDR3 DNA: TGTGCCAACTGGACAGGGGGCTCGGCTAATGAAAAACTGTTTTTT; CDR3 protein: CANWTGGSANEKLFF; J gene: TRBJ1-4; V gene: TRBV19; clone size: .; D gene: TRBD1
CDR3 DNA: TGTGCCAGCAGCTTTCACGACACAGATACGCAGTATTTT; CDR3 protein: CASSFHDTDTQYF; J gene: TRBJ2-3; V gene: TRBV7-9; clone size: .; D gene: .
CDR3 DNA: TGTGCCAGCAGTTTGAGAGGTCATAGCAATCAGCCCCAGCATTTT; CDR3 protein: CASSLRGHSNQPQHF; J gene: TRBJ1-5; V gene: TRBV28; clone size: .; D gene: .
CDR3 DNA: TGTGCCAGCAGTAGGGCGGGGGCTGGGGCCAACGTCCTGACTTTC; CDR3 protein: CASSRAGAGANVLTF; J gene: TRBJ2-6; V gene: TRBV14; clone size: .; D gene: TRBD2
CDR3 DNA: TGCGCCAGCAGCTTGTCAGGCCGCGGGATGAACACTGAAGCTTTCTTT; CDR3 protein: CASSLSGRGMNTEAFF; J gene: TRBJ1-1; V gene: TRBV5-1; clone size: .; D gene: .
CDR3 DNA: TGTGCCAGCAGTATACAAGGAAATTACGAGCAGTACTTC; CDR3 protein: CASSIQGNYEQYF; J gene: TRBJ2-7; V gene: TRBV28; clone size: .; D gene: .
CDR3 DNA: TGTGCCAGCAGCCCTAGCGGGAGTCCCTACAATGAGCAGTTCTTC; CDR3 protein: CASSPSGSPYNEQFF; J gene: TRBJ2-1; V gene: TRBV7-9; clone size: .; D gene: TRBD2
CDR3 DNA: TGTGCCAGCAGGTTAGACTGGAGCTCCTACAATGAGCAGTTCTTC; CDR3 protein: CASRLDWSSYNEQFF; J gene: TRBJ2-1; V gene: TRBV5-4; clone size: .; D gene: .
CDR3 DNA: TGCGCCAGCAGCCAACTTGCCGGGACAGTCCTCAAGACCCAGTACTTC; CDR3 protein: CASSQLAGTVLKTQYF; J gene: TRBJ2-5; V gene: TRBV4-1; clone size: once; D gene: TRBD1
CDR3 DNA: TGTGCCAGCAGCAAACGCGGGTTACAGAAACCTTCCACAGATACGCAGTATTTT; CDR3 protein: CASSKRGLQKPSTDTQYF; J gene: TRBJ2-3; V gene: TRBV21-1; clone size: .; D gene: .
CDR3 DNA: TGTGCCAGCAGACTGTCAGGGGGGGCCTACGAGCAGTACTTC; CDR3 protein: CASRLSGGAYEQYF; J gene: TRBJ2-7; V gene: TRBV6-1; clone size: .; D gene: .
CDR3 DNA: TGTGCCACCAGCCCCTCCCGCTCAACTGAAGCTTTCTTT; CDR3 protein: CATSPSRSTEAFF; J gene: TRBJ1-1; V gene: TRBV15; clone size: .; D gene: .
CDR3 DNA: TGCGCCAGCAGCCAGGGACAGGGTAATAATTCACCCCTCCACTTT; CDR3 protein: CASSQGQGNNSPLHF; J gene: TRBJ1-6; V gene: TRBV4-1; clone size: .; D gene: TRBD1
CDR3 DNA: TGTGCCAGCACCGTAGACAGGGGGCGCGCCGGGGAGCTGTTTTTT; CDR3 protein: CASTVDRGRAGELFF; J gene: TRBJ2-2; V gene: TRBV5-4; clone size: .; D gene: TRBD1
CDR3 DNA: TGTGCCAGCAGCTTTGCTTCCTCCTACGAGCAGTACTTC; CDR3 protein: CASSFASSYEQYF; J gene: TRBJ2-7; V gene: TRBV11-2; clone size: once; D gene: .
CDR3 DNA: TGCGCCAGCAGCTTGACAGGGGGCGACTACAATGAGCAGTTCTTC; CDR3 protein: CASSLTGGDYNEQFF; J gene: TRBJ2-1; V gene: TRBV5-1; clone size: once; D gene: TRBD1
CDR3 DNA: TGTGCCAGCAGTCCGGACAGGGGGCATCAGCCCCAGCATTTT; CDR3 protein: CASSPDRGHQPQHF; J gene: TRBJ1-5; V gene: TRBV27; clone size: .; D gene: TRBD1
CDR3 DNA: TGTGCCAGCAGTCCCCAGGGTGTTCGAGAAAAACTGTTTTTT; CDR3 protein: CASSPQGVREKLFF; J gene: TRBJ1-4; V gene: TRBV28; clone size: .; D gene: .
CDR3 DNA: TGTGCCATCGTGGGGCAGTTCAATTCACCCCTCCACTTT; CDR3 protein: CAIVGQFNSPLHF; J gene: TRBJ1-6; V gene: TRBV10-3; clone size: .; D gene: .
CDR3 DNA: TGTGCCAGTACCCATGGAAGGGCTGGCTACACCTTC; CDR3 protein: CASTHGRAGYTF; J gene: TRBJ1-2; V gene: TRBV19; clone size: few; D gene: .
CDR3 DNA: TGTGCCAGCTCACCACGGAGCGGTGCGACAGATACGCAGTATTTT; CDR3 protein: CASSPRSGATDTQYF; J gene: TRBJ2-3; V gene: TRBV18; clone size: .; D gene: .